Sequencing of this T cell receptor (beta chain) was carried out in a study of shared clonotypes between healthy human individuals. Deep-level assay runs were performed. Generated by immunoSEQ multiplex PCR, the TCRdb table keeps only in-frame clones and is missing some. Of about half a million clones in the sample, more than 75% were seen once. V was cut by 7 bases and J by 2 bases, with 8 bases left in between. CDR3 size: 11 residues. Germline CDR1 reads DFQATT; CDR2 reads SNEGSKA (reference sequence). Sequenced sample: PBMCs. This chain uses TRBV20-1 with TRBJ2-5; D ambiguous. The TCR comes from a woman aged 40 to 55 in good health. Some clones in this sample may be carry-over from other donors' samples. The CDR3 sequence is CSGPIQETQYF. The CDR3 coding sequence is TGCAGTGGGCCGATTCAAGAGACCCAGTACTTC.